This TCR beta chain was captured by sequencing in a study of T-cell reconstitution after alpha-beta-depleted transplantation in children. In its sample, this clonotype was seen many times. Unique molecular identifiers featured in how the TCRbeta library was prepared. TCRdb recomputed calls from the PCR reads with MiXCR, one row per CDR3 protein. In the table there are 250,000 to 300,000 distinct CDR3 sequences, around a tenth of which are singletons. The material sequenced was PBMCs, taken before TCRalphabeta/CD19-depleted stem cell transplant. The TCR comes from a boy younger than two with acute myeloid leukemia, due to receive a stem cell transplant.

The CDR3 region has the DNA TGTGCCAGCAGCTCAGGGGTCTCGGCTACCTTCGGGACTGAAGCTTTCTTT. This translates into CASSSGVSATFGTEAFF. The chain recombines TRBV7-9 with TRBJ1-1, with D perhaps matching TRBD1 (6 bases). This CDR3 is 17 amino acids long. V was cut by 4 bases and J by 5 bases, with 23 bases left in between. CDR1 and CDR2 from the germline V gene are SEHNR and FQNEAQ (reference sequence).